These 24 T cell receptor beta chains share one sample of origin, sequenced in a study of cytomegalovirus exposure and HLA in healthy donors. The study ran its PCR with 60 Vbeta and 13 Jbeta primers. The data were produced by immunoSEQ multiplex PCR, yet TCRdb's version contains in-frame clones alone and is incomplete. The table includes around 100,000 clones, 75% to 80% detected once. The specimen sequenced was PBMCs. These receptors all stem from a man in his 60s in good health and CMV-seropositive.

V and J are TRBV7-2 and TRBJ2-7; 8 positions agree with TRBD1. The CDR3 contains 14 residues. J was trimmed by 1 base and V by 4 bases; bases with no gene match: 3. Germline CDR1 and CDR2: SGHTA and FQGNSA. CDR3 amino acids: CASSSRQGSYEQYF. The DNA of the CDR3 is TGTGCCAGCAGCTCCAGACAGGGGTCCTACGAGCAGTACTTC.

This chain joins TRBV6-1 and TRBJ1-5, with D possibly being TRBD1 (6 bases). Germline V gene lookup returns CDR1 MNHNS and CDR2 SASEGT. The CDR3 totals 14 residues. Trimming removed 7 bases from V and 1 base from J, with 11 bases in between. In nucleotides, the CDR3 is TGTGCCAGCACCGACAGGCTGAGCAATCAGCCCCAGCATTTT. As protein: CASTDRLSNQPQHF.

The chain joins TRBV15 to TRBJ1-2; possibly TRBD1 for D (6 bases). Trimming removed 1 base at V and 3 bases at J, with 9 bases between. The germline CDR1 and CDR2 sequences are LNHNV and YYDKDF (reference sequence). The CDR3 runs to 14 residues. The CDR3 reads CATSRGGGYYGYTF. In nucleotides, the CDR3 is TGTGCCACCAGCAGAGGAGGGGGTTACTATGGCTACACCTTC.

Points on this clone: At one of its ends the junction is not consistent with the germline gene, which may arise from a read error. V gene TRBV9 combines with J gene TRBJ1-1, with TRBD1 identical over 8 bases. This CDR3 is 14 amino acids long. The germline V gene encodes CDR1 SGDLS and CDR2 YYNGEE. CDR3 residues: CASSGHRGNAEAFF. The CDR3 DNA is TGTGCCAGCAGCGGCCACAGGGGGAACGCTGAAGCTTTCTTT.

CDR3 amino acids: CAISRTGRYTEAFF. CDR3 coding DNA: TGTGCCATCAGCCGGACAGGGAGGTACACTGAAGCTTTCTTT. The chain links TRBV10-3 to TRBJ1-1; 8 bases map to TRBD1. This CDR3 is built from 14 residues. Germline V gene sequence: CDR1 ENHRY, CDR2 SYGVKD. Trimming removed 6 bases from V and 3 bases from J; junction bases left unmatched: 6.

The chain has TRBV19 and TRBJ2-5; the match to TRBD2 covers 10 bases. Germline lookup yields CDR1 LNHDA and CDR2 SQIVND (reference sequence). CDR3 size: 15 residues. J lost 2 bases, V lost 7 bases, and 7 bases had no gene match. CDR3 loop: CASTIAGGLQETQYF. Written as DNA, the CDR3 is TGTGCCAGTACAATAGCGGGGGGTTTACAAGAGACCCAGTACTTC.

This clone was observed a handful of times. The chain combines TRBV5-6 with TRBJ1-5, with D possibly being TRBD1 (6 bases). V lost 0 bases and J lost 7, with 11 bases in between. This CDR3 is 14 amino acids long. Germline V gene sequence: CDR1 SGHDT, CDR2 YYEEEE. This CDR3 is CASSLAGADQPQHF. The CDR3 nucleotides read TGTGCCAGCAGCTTGGCAGGGGCAGACCAGCCCCAGCATTTT.

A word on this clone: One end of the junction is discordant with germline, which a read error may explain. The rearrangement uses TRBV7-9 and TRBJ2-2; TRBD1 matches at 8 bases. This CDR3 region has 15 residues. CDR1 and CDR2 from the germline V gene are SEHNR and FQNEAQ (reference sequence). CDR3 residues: CSSSRTGIFTGELFF. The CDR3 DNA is TGTTCCAGCAGCCGGACAGGGATATTCACCGGGGAGCTGTTTTTT.

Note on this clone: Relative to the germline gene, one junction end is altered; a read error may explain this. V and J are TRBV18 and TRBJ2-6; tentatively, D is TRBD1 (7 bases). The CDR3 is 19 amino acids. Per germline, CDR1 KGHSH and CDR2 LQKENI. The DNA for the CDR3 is TGTGCCAGCTCACCAAAGCGAGCGACTGGATCCAGGGGGGCCAACGCCCTGACTTTC. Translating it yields CASSPKRATGSRGANALTF.

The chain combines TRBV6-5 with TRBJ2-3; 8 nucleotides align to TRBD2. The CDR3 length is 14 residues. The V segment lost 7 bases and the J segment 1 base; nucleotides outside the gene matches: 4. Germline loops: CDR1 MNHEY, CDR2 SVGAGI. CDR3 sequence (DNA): TGTGCCAGCAACAGCGGGGGCCGCACAGATACGCAGTATTTT. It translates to CASNSGGRTDTQYF.

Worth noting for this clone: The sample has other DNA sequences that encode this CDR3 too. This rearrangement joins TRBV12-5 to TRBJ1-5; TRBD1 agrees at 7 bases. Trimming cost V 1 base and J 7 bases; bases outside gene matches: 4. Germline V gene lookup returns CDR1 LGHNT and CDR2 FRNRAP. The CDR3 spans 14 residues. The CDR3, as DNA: TGTGCTAGTGGTTTGGGACAGGGTGGGCAGCCCCAGCATTTT. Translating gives CASGLGQGGQPQHF.

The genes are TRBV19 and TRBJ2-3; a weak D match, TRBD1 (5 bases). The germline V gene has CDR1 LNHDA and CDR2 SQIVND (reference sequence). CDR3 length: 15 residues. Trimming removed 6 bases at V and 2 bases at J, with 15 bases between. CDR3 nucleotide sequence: TGTGCCAGTAGGGACCTGGGGCGGAACACAGATACGCAGTATTTT. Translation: CASRDLGRNTDTQYF.

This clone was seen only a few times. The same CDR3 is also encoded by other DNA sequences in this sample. As DNA, the CDR3 is TGCGCCAGCAGCTTGGCCGGGGGTTCACCCCTCCACTTT. Translating it yields CASSLAGGSPLHF. V gene TRBV5-1 combines with J gene TRBJ1-6; possible D gene TRBD1, 5 bases. The ends were cut back, 0 bases at V and 9 bases at J, with 7 bases in the middle. The CDR3 covers 13 residues. Germline V CDR1 and CDR2: SGHRS, YFSETQ. The full variable domain, its missing parts supplied by reference TRBV5-1 and TRBJ1-6, is KAGVTQTPRYLIKTRGQQVTLSCSPISGHRSVSWYQQTPGQGLQFLFEYFSETQRNKGNFPGRFSGRQFSNSRSEMNVSTLELGDSALYLCASSLAGGSPLHFGNGTRLTVT.

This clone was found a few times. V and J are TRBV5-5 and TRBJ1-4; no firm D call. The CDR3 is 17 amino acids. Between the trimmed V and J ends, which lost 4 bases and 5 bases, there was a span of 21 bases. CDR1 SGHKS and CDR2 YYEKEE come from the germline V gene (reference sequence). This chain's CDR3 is CASSQRPATGMNEKLFF. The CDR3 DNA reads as TGTGCCAGCAGCCAACGCCCGGCGACGGGGATGAATGAAAAACTGTTTTTT.

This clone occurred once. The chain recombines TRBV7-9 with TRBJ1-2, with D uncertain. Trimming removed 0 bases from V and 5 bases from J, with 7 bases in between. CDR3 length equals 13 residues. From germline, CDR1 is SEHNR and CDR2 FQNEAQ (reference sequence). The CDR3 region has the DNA TGTGCCAGCAGCTTAGCCAGAAGTTATGGCTACACCTTC. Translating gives CASSLARSYGYTF. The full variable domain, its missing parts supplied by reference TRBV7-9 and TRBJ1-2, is DTGVSQNPRHKITKRGQNVTFRCDPISEHNRLYWYRQTLGQGPEFLTYFQNEAQLEKSRLLSDRFSAERPKGSFSTLEIQRTEQGDSAMYLCASSLARSYGYTFGSGTRLTVV.

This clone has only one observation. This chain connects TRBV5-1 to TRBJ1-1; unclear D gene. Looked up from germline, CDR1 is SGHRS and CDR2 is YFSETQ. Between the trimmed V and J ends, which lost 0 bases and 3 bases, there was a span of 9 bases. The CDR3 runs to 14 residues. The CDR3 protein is CASSLALEYTEAFF. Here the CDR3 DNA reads TGCGCCAGCAGCTTGGCCTTGGAGTACACTGAAGCTTTCTTT.

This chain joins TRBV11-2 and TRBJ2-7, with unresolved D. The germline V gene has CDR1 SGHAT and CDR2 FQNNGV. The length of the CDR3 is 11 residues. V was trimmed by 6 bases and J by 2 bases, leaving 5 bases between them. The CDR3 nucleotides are TGTGCCAGCAGACAGACCTACGAGCAGTACTTC. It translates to CASRQTYEQYF.

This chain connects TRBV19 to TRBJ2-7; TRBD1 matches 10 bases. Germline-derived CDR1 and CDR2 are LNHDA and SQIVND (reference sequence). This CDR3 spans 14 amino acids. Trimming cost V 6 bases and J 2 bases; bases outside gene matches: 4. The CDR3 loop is CASRMTGGPYEQYF. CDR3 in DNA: TGTGCCAGTAGGATGACAGGGGGCCCCTACGAGCAGTACTTC.

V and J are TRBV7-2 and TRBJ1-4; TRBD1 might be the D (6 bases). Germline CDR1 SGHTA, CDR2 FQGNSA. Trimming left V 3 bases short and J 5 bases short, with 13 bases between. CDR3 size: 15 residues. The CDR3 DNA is TGTGCCAGCAGCTTCGGGGGGCAGATAAATGAAAAACTGTTTTTT. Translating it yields CASSFGGQINEKLFF.

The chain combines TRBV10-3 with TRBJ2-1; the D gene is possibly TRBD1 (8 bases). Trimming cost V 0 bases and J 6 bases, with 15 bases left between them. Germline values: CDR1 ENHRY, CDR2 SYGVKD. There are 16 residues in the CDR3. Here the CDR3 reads CAISESNRGGTNEQFF. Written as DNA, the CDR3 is TGTGCCATCAGTGAGTCTAACAGGGGGGGAACCAATGAGCAGTTCTTC.

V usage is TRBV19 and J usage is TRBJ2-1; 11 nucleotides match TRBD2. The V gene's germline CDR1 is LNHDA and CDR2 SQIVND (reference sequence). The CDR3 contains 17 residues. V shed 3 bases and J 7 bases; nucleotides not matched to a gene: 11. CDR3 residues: CASSIDSGGAGANEQFF. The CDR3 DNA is TGTGCCAGTAGTATTGATAGCGGGGGGGCCGGAGCGAATGAGCAGTTCTTC.

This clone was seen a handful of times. In DNA form, the CDR3 reads TGTGCCAGCACCCTTAGGGCACTAGCGGGGGGTTACACCGGGGAGCTGTTTTTT. This encodes CASTLRALAGGYTGELFF. The chain is built from TRBV7-3 and TRBJ2-2; TRBD2 matches 12 bases. CDR1 is SGHTA and CDR2 is FQGTGA in the germline V gene. The CDR3 has 18 residues. The trim removed 7 bases at V and 3 bases at J, leaving 12 bases unmatched. Combining the CDR3 with reference TRBV7-3 and TRBJ2-2 gives the whole variable domain GAGVSQTPSNKVTEKGKYVELRCDPISGHTALYWYRQSLGQGPEFLIYFQGTGAADDSGLPNDRFFAVRPEGSVSTLKIQRTERGDSAVYLCASTLRALAGGYTGELFFGEGSRLTVL.

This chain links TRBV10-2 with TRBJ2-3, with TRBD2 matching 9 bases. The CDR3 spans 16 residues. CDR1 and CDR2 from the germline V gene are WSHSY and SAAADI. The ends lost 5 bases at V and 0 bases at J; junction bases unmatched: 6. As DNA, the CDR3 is TGCGCCAGCAGTCCCCGCGGGGGGGCCAGCACAGATACGCAGTATTTT. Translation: CASSPRGGASTDTQYF.

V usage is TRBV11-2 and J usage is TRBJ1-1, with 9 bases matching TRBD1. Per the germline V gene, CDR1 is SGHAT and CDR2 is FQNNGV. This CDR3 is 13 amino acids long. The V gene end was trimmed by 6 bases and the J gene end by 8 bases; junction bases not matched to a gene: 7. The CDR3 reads CASRPDRGREAFF. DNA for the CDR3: TGTGCCAGCAGGCCGGACAGGGGCCGAGAAGCTTTCTTT.